Shown below are 21 T cell receptor beta chains from a single sample sequenced in a study of blood T cell repertoires in COVID-19. Sequenced by immunoSEQ multiplex PCR; TCRdb stores in-frame clones only, minus some. The sample has approximately 130,000 clones; approximately 81% are singletons. Sequences were obtained from peripheral blood. These receptors were collected from a woman aged 55-70 years with active or convalescent COVID-19.

This clone was counted a few times. This sequence joins TRBV28 and TRBJ1-2; D remains unclear. Trimming removed 7 bases at V and 8 bases at J, with 14 bases between. Germline CDR1 is MDHEN and CDR2 is SYDVKM. There are 12 residues in the CDR3. The CDR3 DNA sequence: TGTGCCAGCACCCTAGCCGTTGGCGGCTACACCTTC. Protein: CASTLAVGGYTF.

The chain carries TRBV27 and TRBJ2-7; TRBD1 might be the D (7 bases). Germline CDR1 MNHEY, CDR2 SMNVEV (reference sequence). V was trimmed by 4 bases and J by 3 bases, leaving 13 bases between them. There are 14 residues in the CDR3. The CDR3 loop reads CASSSRQGLYEQYV. The DNA of the CDR3 is TGTGCCAGCAGTTCCCGACAGGGACTCTACGAGCAGTACGTC.

A note on this clone: A junction boundary mismatches the germline segment, possibly from a read error. The chain links TRBV6-1 to TRBJ2-1, with D possibly TRBD2 on 5 matching bases. Germline-derived CDR1 and CDR2 are MNHNS and SASEGT. The CDR3 consists of 13 residues. In nucleotides, the CDR3 is TGTGCCAGCGGTGACTACGGTTACAATGAGCAGTTCTTC. Encoded protein: CASGDYGYNEQFF.

V and J are TRBV28 and TRBJ1-4, with a tentative D call TRBD1 (5 bases). This CDR3 has 14 amino acids. Germline V CDR1 and CDR2: MDHEN, SYDVKM. The V and J ends lost 6 bases and 0 bases respectively, with 8 bases between them. CDR3: CASRGPPTNEKLFF. The CDR3 region has the DNA TGTGCCAGCAGGGGGCCTCCAACTAATGAAAAACTGTTTTTT.

This clone was found a few times. The gene calls are TRBV3-1 (or the pseudogene TRBV3-2) and TRBJ1-1; D remains unclear. Germline V gene lookup returns CDR1 LGHDT and CDR2 YNNKEL (reference sequence). V gave up 2 bases and J gave up 3 bases, with 13 bases separating them. This CDR3 comprises 15 residues. CDR3: CASSQNPGWDTEAFF. The CDR3 DNA is TGTGCCAGCAGCCAAAATCCGGGGTGGGACACTGAAGCTTTCTTT.

This rearrangement joins TRBV6-6 to TRBJ2-7; 13 nucleotides line up with TRBD2. CDR1 is MNHNY and CDR2 is SVGAGI in the germline V gene (reference sequence). V lost 4 bases and J lost 3; bases outside the gene matches: 3. This CDR3 has 15 amino acids. The CDR3 sequence: CASSSWTSGGYEQYF. The CDR3 DNA reads as TGTGCCAGCAGTTCTTGGACTAGCGGGGGCTACGAGCAGTACTTC.

The chain joins TRBV7-3 to TRBJ2-3, with a tentative D call TRBD2 (7 bases). Germline V gene lookup returns CDR1 SGHTA and CDR2 FQGTGA. The length of the CDR3 is 16 residues. V lost 5 bases, J lost 1 base, and 16 bases lay in between. The CDR3 sequence: CASSRQAAGGTDTQYF. CDR3 coding DNA: TGTGCCAGCAGCCGACAGGCGGCGGGGGGCACAGATACGCAGTATTTT.

The chain has TRBV19 and TRBJ2-3; 11 bases align to TRBD2. J was trimmed by 5 bases and V by 1 base; bases with no gene match: 2. The germline V gene has CDR1 LNHDA and CDR2 SQIVND (reference sequence). The CDR3 totals 15 residues. The CDR3 DNA reads TGTGCCAGTAGTATAGTAGCGGGGGGGAAAGATACGCAGTATTTT. This codes for CASSIVAGGKDTQYF.

The rearrangement joins TRBV20-1 to TRBJ1-1; a possible D gene is TRBD1 (5 bases). V was shortened by 3 bases and J by 4 bases, with 6 bases between the two germline ends. This CDR3 region has 11 residues. Germline values: CDR1 DFQATT, CDR2 SNEGSKA (reference sequence). CDR3 region: CSASQGTEAFF. The CDR3 bases are TGCAGTGCTAGTCAGGGCACTGAAGCTTTCTTT.

The chain uses TRBV9 and TRBJ1-4; TRBD1 might be the D (5 bases). The germline gives CDR1 SGDLS, CDR2 YYNGEE. This CDR3 is 18 amino acids long. V dropped 0 bases and J dropped 5 bases, with 20 bases sitting between them. The CDR3 sequence is CASSVGPSGGRINEKLFF. The CDR3 nucleotides are TGTGCCAGCAGCGTAGGTCCGTCGGGGGGGAGAATAAATGAAAAACTGTTTTTT.

V is TRBV3-1 (or the pseudogene TRBV3-2) and J is TRBJ2-1; TRBD2 matches 8 bases. The CDR3 has 15 amino acids. Germline assignment: CDR1 LGHDT and CDR2 YNNKEL (reference sequence). V gave up 7 bases and J gave up 4 bases; unmatched junction bases: 9. CDR3 coding DNA: TGTGCCAGCACCCCCGGGACTAGAGAGTACAATGAGCAGTTCTTC. Protein: CASTPGTREYNEQFF.

The V call is TRBV28, the J call TRBJ1-1; tentatively, D is TRBD1 (5 bases). Trimming removed 4 bases from V and 5 bases from J, with 8 bases in between. The CDR3 totals 12 residues. Germline V gene sequence: CDR1 MDHEN, CDR2 SYDVKM. In DNA form, the CDR3 reads TGTGCCAGCAGTTGGGGGGTAACTGAAGCTTTCTTT. It encodes CASSWGVTEAFF.

V gene TRBV16 combines with J gene TRBJ2-7, with 9 bases matching TRBD2. CDR3 size: 14 residues. Germline V gene sequence: CDR1 KGHSY, CDR2 FQNENV. V shed 3 bases and J 0 bases; nucleotides not matched to a gene: 0. The DNA for the CDR3 is TGTGCCAGCAGCCATAGCGGGAGCTCCTACGAGCAGTACTTC. Protein product: CASSHSGSSYEQYF.

The chain links TRBV11-2 to TRBJ1-6; 7 bases are a match to TRBD1. V shed 3 bases, J shed 6 bases, and the junction held 2 bases outside the gene matches. Germline values: CDR1 SGHAT, CDR2 FQNNGV. This CDR3 has 14 amino acids. CDR3 sequence: CASSFKGANSPLHF. For the CDR3, the DNA is TGTGCCAGCAGCTTCAAGGGGGCTAATTCACCCCTCCACTTT.

The rearrangement links TRBV11-3 to TRBJ2-1; 15 bases fit TRBD2. Per the germline V gene, CDR1 is SGHNT and CDR2 is YENEEA. The CDR3 loop spans 16 amino acids. J gave up 4 bases and V 3 bases, and 1 base lay outside the gene matches. CDR3 DNA: TGTGCCAGCAGCTTCGGGACTAGCGGGGGGTACAATGAGCAGTTCTTC. Protein: CASSFGTSGGYNEQFF.

The chain's CDR3 is CASSYEIHQPQHF. The CDR3 region has the DNA TGTGCCAGCAGTTACGAGATCCATCAGCCCCAGCATTTT. This rearrangement joins TRBV6-2 or TRBV6-3 to TRBJ1-5; D unresolved. The ends were cut back, 2 bases at V and 5 bases at J, with 7 bases in the middle. This CDR3 has 13 amino acids. The germline CDR1 and CDR2 sequences are MNHEY and SVGEGT.

J is TRBJ1-1 and V is TRBV19; possible D gene TRBD1, 6 bases. CDR1 is LNHDA, CDR2 SQIVND, per germline (reference sequence). The ends were cut back, 5 bases at V and 4 bases at J, with 14 bases in the middle. The CDR3 contains 14 residues. The CDR3 DNA follows: TGTGCCAGTAGTTGGGGGGGCGCAAGCACTGAAGCTTTCTTT. The encoded protein is CASSWGGASTEAFF.

This clone was observed a few times. The chain carries TRBV20-1 and TRBJ1-4; D is unclear. The V end lost 3 bases, the J end lost 7 bases, and 12 bases lay between the germline ends. The CDR3 spans 13 residues. From germline, CDR1 is DFQATT and CDR2 SNEGSKA (reference sequence). The CDR3 bases are TGCAGTGCTAGTAATGAGTGGGCTGAAAAACTGTTTTTT. Protein product: CSASNEWAEKLFF.

This clone was observed a single time. V gene TRBV5-4 combines with J gene TRBJ1-4; D may be TRBD1 (6 bases). CDR1 is SGHNT, CDR2 YYREEE, per germline (reference sequence). V lost 1 base to trimming and J lost 7 bases, with 11 bases between them. The CDR3 runs 14 residues. The CDR3 DNA sequence: TGTGCCAGCAGCTTGCAGGGGAATGGTGAAAAACTGTTTTTT. This gives the protein CASSLQGNGEKLFF.

The rearrangement links TRBV29-1 to TRBJ2-7; TRBD2 might be the D (5 bases). Germline V lookup: CDR1 SQVTM, CDR2 ANQGSEA. V shed 5 bases and J shed 1 base, with 9 bases lying between them. CDR3 length: 12 residues. CDR3: CSVRGLSYEQYF. As DNA, the CDR3 is TGCAGCGTTCGCGGGTTATCCTACGAGCAGTACTTC.

The V and J genes are TRBV27 and TRBJ2-1, with 9 nucleotides matching TRBD1. The CDR3 has 15 residues. Germline CDR1 MNHEY, CDR2 SMNVEV (reference sequence). Trimming cost V 2 bases and J 3 bases; bases outside gene matches: 2. CDR3 residues: CASSLEGQGYNEQFF. The DNA of the CDR3 is TGTGCCAGCAGTTTAGAGGGACAGGGCTACAATGAGCAGTTCTTC.